These 2 T cell receptor beta chains came from one sample sequenced in a study of cytomegalovirus exposure and HLA in healthy donors. Primers included in the PCR were 60 Vbeta and 13 Jbeta primers. Sequencing was performed with immunoSEQ multiplex PCR; in TCRdb, only in-frame clones are kept and a portion is missing. The sample holds some 130,000 clones; around 77% are singletons and the top ten take around 2%. Source material: PBMCs. These receptor sequences come from a young man in good health and CMV-seronegative.

The V gene is TRBV27, the J gene TRBJ2-7; 8 bases agree with TRBD2. V shed 0 bases and J 2 bases; nucleotides not matched to a gene: 3. Germline CDR1 and CDR2: MNHEY and SMNVEV (reference sequence). The length of the CDR3 is 15 residues. In nucleotides, the CDR3 is TGTGCCAGCAGTTTATCCTTCGGGAGGGCCTACGAGCAGTACTTC. Its translation is CASSLSFGRAYEQYF.

This rearrangement joins TRBV28 to TRBJ2-2; 7 nucleotides agree with TRBD2. CDR3 length: 15 residues. The germline gives CDR1 MDHEN, CDR2 SYDVKM. J gave up 5 bases and V 4 bases, and 7 bases lay outside the gene matches. CDR3: CASSSSGTTTGELFF. CDR3 in DNA: TGTGCCAGCAGTTCAAGCGGGACGACGACCGGGGAGCTGTTTTTT.